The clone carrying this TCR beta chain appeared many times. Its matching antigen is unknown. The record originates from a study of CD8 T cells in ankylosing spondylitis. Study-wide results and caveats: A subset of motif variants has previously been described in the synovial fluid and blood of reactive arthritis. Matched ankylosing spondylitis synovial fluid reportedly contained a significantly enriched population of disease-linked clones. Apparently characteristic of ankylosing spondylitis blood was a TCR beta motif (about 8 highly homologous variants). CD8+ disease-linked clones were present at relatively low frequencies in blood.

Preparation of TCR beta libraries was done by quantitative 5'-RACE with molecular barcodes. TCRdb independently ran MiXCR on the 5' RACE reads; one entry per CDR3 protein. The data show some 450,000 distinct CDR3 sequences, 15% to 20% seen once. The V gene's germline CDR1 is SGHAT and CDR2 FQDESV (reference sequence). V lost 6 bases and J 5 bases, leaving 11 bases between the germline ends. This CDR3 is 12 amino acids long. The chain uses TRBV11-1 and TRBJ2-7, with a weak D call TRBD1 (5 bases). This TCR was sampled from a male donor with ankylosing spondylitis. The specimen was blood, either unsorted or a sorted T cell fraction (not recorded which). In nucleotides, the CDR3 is TGTGCCAGCAGGAAGGGGATCAACGAGCAGTACTTC. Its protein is CASRKGINEQYF.